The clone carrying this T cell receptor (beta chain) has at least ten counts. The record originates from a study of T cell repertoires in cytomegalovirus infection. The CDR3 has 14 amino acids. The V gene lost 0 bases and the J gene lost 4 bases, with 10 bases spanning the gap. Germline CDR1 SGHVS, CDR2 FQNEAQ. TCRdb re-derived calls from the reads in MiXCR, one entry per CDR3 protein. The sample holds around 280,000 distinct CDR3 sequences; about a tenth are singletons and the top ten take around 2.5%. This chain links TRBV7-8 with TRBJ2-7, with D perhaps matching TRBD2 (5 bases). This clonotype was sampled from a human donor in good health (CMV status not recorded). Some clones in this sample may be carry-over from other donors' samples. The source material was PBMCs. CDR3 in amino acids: CASSLARALYEQYF. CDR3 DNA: TGTGCCAGCAGCTTAGCGAGGGCGCTTTACGAGCAGTACTTC.